This TCR beta chain was captured by sequencing in a study of cytomegalovirus exposure and HLA in healthy donors. General study points: In a later analysis, specific HLA alleles were associated with approximately 16,000 TCR beta sequences at a 0.05 false discovery rate. Usually a TCR sequence was rare, but some public TCRs were found in many donors. The authors later found most CMV-associated TCR beta chains appeared HLA-restricted.

It was with 60 Vbeta and 13 Jbeta primers that the PCR ran. Libraries were prepared by immunoSEQ multiplex PCR; TCRdb keeps only in-frame clonotypes and omits some of them. The repertoire holds a few hundred thousand clones, with about 83% as singletons. This clone was recorded at least ten times. Its target is unknown. This receptor was taken from a woman between 45 and 60 years old in good health and CMV-seropositive. Sequencing input: PBMCs.

The DNA of the CDR3 is TGTGCCAGCAGCTTAGGGACAGGGAACTCTGGGGCCAACGTCCTGACTTTC. Amino acid sequence: CASSLGTGNSGANVLTF. The chain uses TRBV7-9 and TRBJ2-6; 8 bases map to TRBD1. CDR3 length equals 17 residues. V was clipped by 1 base and J by 0 bases; unmatched bases: 2. CDR1 SEHNR and CDR2 FQNEAQ come from the germline V gene (reference sequence).